The 17 T cell receptor beta chains reported below all come from one sample, sequenced in a study of metastatic and nonmetastatic thyroid tumors. TCRdb ran MiXCR on the PCR reads. This sample carries some 15,000 clones, approximately 23% of them seen once, and the ten largest clones take roughly 7.1%. All patients were treatment-naive before thyroid surgery. The sequencing sample was made of adjacent normal tissue. These receptors came from a female donor with papillary thyroid cancer or a benign thyroid nodule (not recorded which). Some clones in this sample may be carry-over from other donors' samples.

The table lists this clone with many counts. The chain carries TRBV12-3 or TRBV12-4 and TRBJ2-7; D might be TRBD2 (5 bases). V dropped 5 bases and J dropped 3 bases, with 8 bases sitting between them. CDR3 length: 12 residues. The CDR3 loop reads CASSRTGYEQYF. CDR3 nucleotide sequence: TGTGCCAGCAGTCGGACTGGCTACGAGCAGTACTTC.

The rearrangement joins TRBV6-1 to TRBJ2-1; 13 bases align to TRBD2. V was clipped by 5 bases and J by 14 bases; unmatched bases: 15. CDR1 and CDR2 (germline): MNHNS, SASEGT. CDR3 size: 16 residues. The CDR3 DNA reads TGTGCCAGCAGTACGGGACTAGCGGGATTGGCCGGGGAGAAGTTCTTC. Translation: CASSTGLAGLAGEKFF.

For this clone: The missing conserved phenylalanine or tryptophan at the end of this CDR3 makes a read error likely. The chain couples TRBV6-2 or TRBV6-3 to TRBJ1-1; weak D call: TRBD1 (5 bases). CDR1 is MNHEY, CDR2 SVGEGT, per germline. Trimming removed 7 bases at V and 6 bases at J, with 15 bases between. The CDR3 loop spans 13 amino acids. The CDR3 sequence: CASTFGGAAEAFL. The CDR3 nucleotides are TGTGCCAGCACCTTCGGTGGGGCCGCTGAAGCTTTCCTT.

This clone has a count of ten or more. A much bigger clone sits one base away, suggesting this may be a read error. The chain employs TRBV12-3 or TRBV12-4 and TRBJ1-2, with a weak D call TRBD1 (5 bases). The V gene lost 6 bases and the J gene lost 8 bases, with 19 bases spanning the gap. The CDR3 loop spans 14 amino acids. CDR3 in amino acids: CASRRVGGREGYTF. CDR3 bases: TGTGCCAGCAGGCGGGTGGGGGGTAGGGAAGGCTACACCTTC.

This clone was detected only a few times. One end of the junction fails to match germline, which may point to a read error. Other DNA sequences in the sample encode the same CDR3. V and J are TRBV24-1 and TRBJ1-1, with D possibly being TRBD1 (5 bases). The V gene's germline CDR1 is KGHDR and CDR2 SFDVKD. This CDR3 spans 13 amino acids. The CDR3 nucleotides are TGCGCCACCAGTGCTGGAGGGACCACCGAAGCTTTCTTT. Protein: CATSAGGTTEAFF.

This clone is termed medium-sized. The chain joins TRBV6-6 to TRBJ2-3; TRBD2 might be the D (6 bases). CDR1 and CDR2 (germline): MNHNY, SVGAGI (reference sequence). Trimming took 8 bases from V and 3 from J, leaving 24 bases between them. CDR3 size: 17 residues. The DNA for the CDR3 is TGTGCCAGCCGAGGCGCCCGGGACTCCCGCCCGACAGATACGCAGTATTTT. Amino acid sequence: CASRGARDSRPTDTQYF.

Many counts were recorded for this clone. The V gene is TRBV7-2, the J gene TRBJ2-1; a possible D gene is TRBD2 (5 bases). V shed 5 bases and J shed 0 bases, with 17 bases lying between them. Germline V gives CDR1 SGHTA, CDR2 FQGNSA. This CDR3 is built from 17 residues. The CDR3 region has the DNA TGTGCCAGCAGCCCTGGGAGTAGCTCCAGCTCCTACAATGAGCAGTTCTTC. Its translation is CASSPGSSSSSYNEQFF.

This clone was detected ten times or more. Other DNA sequences within the sample encode an identical CDR3. The chain is built from TRBV12-3 or TRBV12-4 and TRBJ1-1, with unresolved D. V was cut by 3 bases and J by 4 bases, with 6 bases left in between. This CDR3 comprises 12 residues. CDR3: CASSFGSTEAFF. CDR3 DNA sequence: TGTGCCAGCAGTTTTGGGAGCACTGAAGCTTTCTTT.

This clone was counted many times. The chain links TRBV7-3 to TRBJ2-2, with a weak D call TRBD2 (5 bases). The V gene's germline CDR1 is SGHTA and CDR2 FQGTGA. This CDR3 region has 14 residues. The V end lost 5 bases, the J end lost 3 bases, and 10 bases lay between the germline ends. CDR3: CASSLGLDTGELFF. The CDR3 bases are TGTGCCAGCAGCCTAGGACTCGACACCGGGGAGCTGTTTTTT.

This clone was seen a single time. This chain links TRBV11-2 with TRBJ2-1; TRBD2 might be the D (6 bases). CDR1 is SGHAT and CDR2 is FQNNGV in the germline V gene. The CDR3 has 16 amino acids. V lost 5 bases and J lost 7, with 21 bases in between. In DNA form, the CDR3 reads TGTGCCAGCAGCACCCGTACTAGCTTGAGTTTTAATGAGCAGTTCTTC. Protein product: CASSTRTSLSFNEQFF.

The V and J genes are TRBV20-1 and TRBJ2-1; 8 bases line up with TRBD2. After removal of 3 bases from V and 1 base from J, the junction contained 11 bases not matched to a gene. CDR3 length equals 17 residues. CDR1 DFQATT and CDR2 SNEGSKA come from the germline V gene (reference sequence). This CDR3 reads CSARGEREIVSYNEQFF. For the CDR3, the DNA is TGCAGTGCTAGGGGCGAGCGGGAGATTGTATCCTACAATGAGCAGTTCTTC.

In its sample, this clone is medium-sized (0.01 to 0.1%). The chain uses TRBV6-2 or TRBV6-3 and TRBJ1-6; D uncertain. The V end was cut by 6 bases, the J end by 7 bases, with 13 bases between. The CDR3 contains 14 residues. CDR1 and CDR2 from the germline V gene are MNHEY and SVGEGT. The CDR3 nucleotides are TGTGCCAGCAGAAGGGTTATTGAGAATTCACCCCTCCACTTT. Translation: CASRRVIENSPLHF.

This clone appeared many times. This rearrangement joins TRBV7-9 to TRBJ1-4, with a weak D call TRBD1 (5 bases). V lost 6 bases, J lost 4 bases, and 12 bases lay in between. Per germline, CDR1 SEHNR and CDR2 FQNEAQ (reference sequence). CDR3 length: 14 residues. The CDR3 protein is CASRLQEGNEKLFF. CDR3 DNA sequence: TGTGCCAGCAGGTTACAGGAGGGTAATGAAAAACTGTTTTTT.

This clone has ten or more counts. This chain uses TRBV3-1 with TRBJ2-3, with 11 bases fitting TRBD2. After removal of 4 bases from V and 3 bases from J, the junction contained 3 bases not matched to a gene. Germline assignment: CDR1 LGHDT and CDR2 YNNKEL (reference sequence). The CDR3 is made up of 15 amino acids. CDR3 region: CASSPLAGATDTQYF. The CDR3 nucleotides read TGTGCCAGCAGCCCACTAGCGGGAGCTACAGATACGCAGTATTTT.

This clone was recorded once. This chain joins TRBV10-2 and TRBJ2-1; the match to TRBD1 covers 8 bases. Trimming removed 2 bases from V and 1 base from J; junction bases left unmatched: 10. In germline, CDR1 is WSHSY, CDR2 SAAADI. The CDR3 extends over 18 amino acids. The CDR3 bases are TGCGCCAGCAGTGAGGCAGGGGGCTCTGATAGGTCCTACAATGAGCAGTTCTTC. It yields the protein CASSEAGGSDRSYNEQFF.

Only a few counts were recorded for this clone. The chain carries TRBV11-1 and TRBJ2-3; 8 bases align to TRBD2. The CDR3 contains 15 residues. Germline V gene data show CDR1 as SGHAT and CDR2 as FQDESV (reference sequence). The ends lost 3 bases at V and 2 bases at J; junction bases unmatched: 4. In nucleotides, the CDR3 is TGTGCCAGCAGCTTGAGCGGGAGAGACACAGATACGCAGTATTTT. Encoded protein: CASSLSGRDTDTQYF.

This clone came up many times. The chain recombines TRBV20-1 with TRBJ2-3; TRBD1 might be the D (6 bases). The CDR3 has 13 amino acids. CDR1 is DFQATT and CDR2 is SNEGSKA in the germline V gene (reference sequence). The germline V and J ends were trimmed by 4 bases and 3 bases, with 11 bases remaining between them. The CDR3 DNA sequence: TGCAGTGCTACCAGGGGCCTGACAGATACGCAGTATTTT. Translation: CSATRGLTDTQYF.